This record concerns one TCR beta chain sequence. Antigen specificity is unknown. This entry comes from a study of cytomegalovirus exposure and HLA in healthy donors. Findings and limits, study-wide: For most TCR beta V segments, an earlier analysis put the productive rate at about 87% or about 30% of the time.

The CDR3 is 16 amino acids. V was trimmed by 4 bases and J by 2 bases, leaving 17 bases between them. Germline V CDR1 and CDR2: MGHRA, YSYEKL. The PCR employed 60 Vbeta primers together with 13 Jbeta primers. Clones were sequenced by immunoSEQ multiplex PCR, and TCRdb holds only the in-frame ones, with some missing. The table has approximately 100,000 clones, approximately 85% seen once. This TCR was sampled from a man aged 25-45 years in good health and CMV-seronegative. Sequencing was carried out using PBMCs. The chain has TRBV4-1 and TRBJ2-5, with a weak D call TRBD1 (6 bases). CDR3: CASSPSSGDSQETQYF. The CDR3, as DNA: TGCGCCAGCAGCCCCTCTTCAGGGGATTCGCAAGAGACCCAGTACTTC.